This T cell receptor beta chain stems from a study of identifying expanded T cells in peripheral blood. Trimming shortened V by 5 bases and J by 3 bases, and 11 bases separated the two germline ends. Germline CDR1 SGHVS, CDR2 FNYEAQ. The CDR3 covers 13 residues. The protocol was immunoSEQ multiplex PCR, while the TCRdb copy is restricted to in-frame clones and leaves out a portion. The table records 90,000 to 120,000 clones, more than 85% of them present only once. Sequenced: blood. The chain joins TRBV7-6 to TRBJ2-7, with TRBD2 as a possible D gene (5 bases). The source is a person aged 18 to 75 in good health. The CDR3 is CASSGGKHYEQYF. The CDR3 region has the DNA TGTGCCAGCAGCGGAGGAAAGCACTACGAGCAGTACTTC.